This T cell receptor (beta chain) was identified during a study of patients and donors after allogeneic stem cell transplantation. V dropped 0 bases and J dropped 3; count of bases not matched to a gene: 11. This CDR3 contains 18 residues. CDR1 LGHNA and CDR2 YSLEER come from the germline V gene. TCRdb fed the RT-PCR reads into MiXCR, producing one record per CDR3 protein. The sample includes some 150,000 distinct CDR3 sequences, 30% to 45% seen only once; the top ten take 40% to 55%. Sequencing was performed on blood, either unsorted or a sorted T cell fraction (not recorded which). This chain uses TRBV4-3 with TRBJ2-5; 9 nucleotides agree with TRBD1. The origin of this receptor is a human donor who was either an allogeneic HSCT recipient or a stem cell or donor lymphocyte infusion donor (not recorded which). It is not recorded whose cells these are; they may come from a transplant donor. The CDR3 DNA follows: TGCGCCAGCAGCCAAGATTGGGGTGGACAGGGGTGGAAAGAGACCCAGTACTTC. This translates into CASSQDWGGQGWKETQYF.